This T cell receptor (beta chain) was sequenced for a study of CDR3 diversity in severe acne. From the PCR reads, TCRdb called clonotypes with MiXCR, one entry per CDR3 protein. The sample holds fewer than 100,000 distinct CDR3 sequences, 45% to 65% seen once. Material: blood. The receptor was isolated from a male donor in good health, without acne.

CDR3 DNA: TGTGCCAGCAGTCCACGACAGGACGTGAACACTGAAGCTTTCTTT. Translating gives CASSPRQDVNTEAFF. V usage is TRBV12-3 or TRBV12-4 and J usage is TRBJ1-1, with D possibly TRBD1 on 6 matching bases. This CDR3 is built from 15 residues. The germline V and J ends were trimmed by 5 bases and 0 bases, with 13 bases remaining between them.